The clone carrying this T cell receptor beta chain has ten or more counts. Its antigen is unidentified. A single record per CDR3 protein comes from TCRdb applying MiXCR to the 5' RACE reads. The sample yields 430,000 or so distinct CDR3 sequences, about 23% seen once. These data belong to a study of T-cell memory formation after mild COVID-19. Study-wide findings and caveats: A balance of CD4 and CD8 characterized clones contracting day 15 to 85, whereas later expanders leaned CD4+.

There are 16 residues in the CDR3. The germline V and J ends were trimmed by 8 bases and 2 bases, with 18 bases remaining between them. The receptor's source is an adult woman who had mild COVID-19 (a few samples of this study predate the infection). Cell type and time point are not known. The chain is built from TRBV12-3 or TRBV12-4 and TRBJ2-2; the D is unclear. The sequencing sample was made of PBMCs or a T cell subset sorted from them (not recorded which). In nucleotides, the CDR3 is TGTGCCAGCTCCCTGGGGTCACACCTCAACACCGGGGAGCTGTTTTTT. Protein sequence: CASSLGSHLNTGELFF.